This TCR beta chain was recovered during a study of PD-1 blockade in classical Hodgkin lymphoma. This sample's time point: cycle 4 day 1 (C4D1), after 5 to 7 weeks of nivolumab. Each patient experienced a relapse that followed autologous stem cell transplantation, and brentuximab vedotin exposure varied. The CDR3 length is 17 residues. Germline V lookup: CDR1 ENHRY, CDR2 SYGVKD. V was clipped by 3 bases and J by 1 base, with 19 bases between them. This clone was seen a handful of times. Its specificity is not known. Clones were sequenced by immunoSEQ multiplex PCR, and TCRdb holds only the in-frame ones, with some missing. This sample has roughly 20,000 clones, with approximately 89% found just once. Study-level points and caveats: Complete responders showed a baseline diversity that resembled the diversity of newly diagnosed patients.

This specimen consisted of peripheral blood mononuclear cells (PBMCs), obtained before the fourth cycle of nivolumab. The TCR was taken from a human donor with classical Hodgkin lymphoma. The chain combines TRBV10-3 with TRBJ2-7; D is tentatively TRBD1 or TRBD2 (6 bases each). CDR3 nucleotides: TGTGCCATCAGTGAAGGGAGTTGGGGGGACATTTCCTACGAGCAGTACTTC. Protein sequence: CAISEGSWGDISYEQYF.